The next 10 T cell receptor beta chains were all read from a single sample in a study of CD8+ T cells in alopecia areata. RNA was extracted and reverse transcribed into cDNA as the sequencing template. The data were produced by immunoSEQ multiplex PCR, yet TCRdb's version contains in-frame clones alone and is incomplete. The profile shows some 120,000 clones, around 63% of them singletons. The treatment here: oral pan-JAK inhibitor, 5-10 mg twice daily. The source material was CD4+ T cells sorted from blood, sampled at week 4, from a patient treated with tofacitinib. The receptors shown here come from a human donor with alopecia areata.

The chain recombines TRBV7-9 with TRBJ1-1; D perhaps matches TRBD1 (5 bases). CDR1 is SEHNR, CDR2 FQNEAQ, per germline (reference sequence). V was cut by 3 bases and J by 4 bases, with 15 bases left in between. This CDR3 contains 15 residues. CDR3 sequence: CASSFSGLGSTEAFF. As DNA, the CDR3 is TGTGCCAGCAGCTTCTCGGGACTGGGGAGCACTGAAGCTTTCTTT.

The chain joins TRBV29-1 to TRBJ1-2; 10 bases fit TRBD1. CDR3 size: 14 residues. Germline assignment: CDR1 SQVTM and CDR2 ANQGSEA. The J segment lost 7 bases and the V segment lost 6 bases, leaving 11 bases of the junction unmatched. The CDR3 loop is CSVRDDRGLRGYTF. The CDR3 nucleotides read TGCAGCGTCCGGGACGACAGGGGGCTCCGTGGCTACACCTTC.

V gene TRBV7-2 combines with J gene TRBJ2-6; D is uncertain. The CDR3 loop spans 17 amino acids. The ends were cut back, 1 base at V and 0 bases at J, with 10 bases in the middle. From germline, CDR1 is SGHTA and CDR2 FQGNSA. The DNA for the CDR3 is TGTGCCAGCAGCTTAGTCTCTATGTCCTCTGGGGCCAACGTCCTGACTTTC. The encoded protein is CASSLVSMSSGANVLTF.

This chain joins TRBV7-8 and TRBJ2-1; D unclear. The V end lost 1 base, the J end lost 3 bases, and 10 bases lay between the germline ends. Germline V gene lookup returns CDR1 SGHVS and CDR2 FQNEAQ. The CDR3 consists of 15 residues. Here the CDR3 reads CASSLVGAFYNEQFF. In DNA form, the CDR3 reads TGTGCCAGCAGCTTAGTTGGCGCGTTCTACAATGAGCAGTTCTTC.

The genes are TRBV5-1 and TRBJ2-5; tentative D call: TRBD2 (6 bases). The CDR3 extends over 12 amino acids. Trimming removed 9 bases from V and 5 bases from J, with 14 bases in between. Per the germline V gene, CDR1 is SGHRS and CDR2 is YFSETQ. CDR3 residues: CATGATRETQYF. For the CDR3, the DNA is TGCGCCACGGGAGCTACACGGGAGACCCAGTACTTC. Variable domain in full (rest from reference TRBV5-1 and TRBJ2-5): KAGVTQTPRYLIKTRGQQVTLSCSPISGHRSVSWYQQTPGQGLQFLFEYFSETQRNKGNFPGRFSGRQFSNSRSEMNVSTLELGDSALYLCATGATRETQYFGPGTRLLVL.

This clone has a handful of counts. The chain links TRBV10-3 to TRBJ2-6; D remains unclear. Trimming left V 4 bases short and J 0 bases short, with 10 bases between. Germline V gives CDR1 ENHRY, CDR2 SYGVKD. The CDR3 spans 16 residues. The CDR3 DNA reads as TGTGCCATCAGTGGGTCAGATCCCTCTGGGGCCAACGTCCTGACTTTC. Translating gives CAISGSDPSGANVLTF.

The J gene is TRBJ2-1, the V gene TRBV29-1; TRBD1 matches at 9 bases. The CDR3 contains 14 residues. The V segment lost 5 bases and the J segment 7 bases; nucleotides outside the gene matches: 9. Germline CDR1 SQVTM, CDR2 ANQGSEA. CDR3 coding DNA: TGCAGCGTTCTCACCGGGACAGGGATTAATGAGCAGTTCTTC. Residues: CSVLTGTGINEQFF.

The chain recombines TRBV6-5 with TRBJ1-2; 9 bases align to TRBD1. Trimming took 6 bases from V and 6 from J; bases not matched to a gene: 2. This CDR3 region has 12 residues. Germline loops: CDR1 MNHEY, CDR2 SVGAGI. This CDR3 is CASSRTGDGYTF. DNA for the CDR3: TGTGCCAGCAGCCGGACAGGGGATGGCTACACCTTC.

The chain links TRBV15 to TRBJ2-1; 9 bases are a match to TRBD2. Looked up from germline, CDR1 is LNHNV and CDR2 is YYDKDF (reference sequence). V lost 5 bases and J lost 15; bases outside the gene matches: 17. This CDR3 comprises 15 residues. This chain's CDR3 is CATSEKRGALEQPFF. In DNA, the CDR3 is TGTGCCACCAGCGAGAAGCGGGGGGCCCTTGAGCAGCCGTTCTTC.

As concerns this clone: An end of the junction does not agree with germline; a read error may underlie this. The chain couples TRBV10-3 to TRBJ1-2, with D perhaps TRBD1 (5 bases). Germline CDR1 and CDR2: ENHRY and SYGVKD. The CDR3 spans 15 residues. The CDR3 bases are TGTGCCATCAGTGAGTCGACCAGGGTTAACAATGGCTACACCTTC. As protein: CAISESTRVNNGYTF.